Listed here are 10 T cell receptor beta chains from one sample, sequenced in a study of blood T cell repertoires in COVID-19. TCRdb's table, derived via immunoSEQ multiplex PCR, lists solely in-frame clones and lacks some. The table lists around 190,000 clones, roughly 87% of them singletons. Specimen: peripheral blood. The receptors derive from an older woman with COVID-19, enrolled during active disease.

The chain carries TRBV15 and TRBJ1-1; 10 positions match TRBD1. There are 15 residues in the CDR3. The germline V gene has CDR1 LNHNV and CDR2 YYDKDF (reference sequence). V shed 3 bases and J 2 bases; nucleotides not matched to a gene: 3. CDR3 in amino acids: CATSSRDRGNTEAFF. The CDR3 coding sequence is TGTGCCACCAGCAGTAGGGACAGGGGAAACACTGAAGCTTTCTTT.

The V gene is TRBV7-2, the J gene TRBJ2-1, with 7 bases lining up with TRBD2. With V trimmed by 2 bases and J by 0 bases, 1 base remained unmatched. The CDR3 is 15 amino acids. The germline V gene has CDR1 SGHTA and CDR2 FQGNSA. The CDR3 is CASSLSGGSYNEQFF. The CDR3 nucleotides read TGTGCCAGCAGCTTATCGGGGGGCTCCTACAATGAGCAGTTCTTC.

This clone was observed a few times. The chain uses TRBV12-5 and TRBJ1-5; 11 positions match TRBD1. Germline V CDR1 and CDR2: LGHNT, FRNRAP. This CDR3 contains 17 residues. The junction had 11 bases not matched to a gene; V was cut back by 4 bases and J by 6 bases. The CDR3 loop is CASGSPHGTGGSQPQHF. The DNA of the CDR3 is TGTGCTAGTGGTTCTCCTCACGGGACAGGGGGATCTCAGCCCCAGCATTTT.

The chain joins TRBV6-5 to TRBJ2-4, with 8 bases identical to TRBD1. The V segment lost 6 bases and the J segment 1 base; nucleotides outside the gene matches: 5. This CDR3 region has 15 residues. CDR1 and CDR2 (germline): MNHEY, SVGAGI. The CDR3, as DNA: TGTGCCAGCAGACACGACAGGGGCGCCAAAAACATTCAGTACTTC. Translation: CASRHDRGAKNIQYF.

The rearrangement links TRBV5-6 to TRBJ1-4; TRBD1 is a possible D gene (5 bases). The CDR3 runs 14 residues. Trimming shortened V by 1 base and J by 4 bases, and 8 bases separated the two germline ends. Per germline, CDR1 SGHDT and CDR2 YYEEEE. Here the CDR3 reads CASSLRGHNEKLFF. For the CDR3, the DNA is TGTGCCAGCAGCTTGAGAGGACATAATGAAAAACTGTTTTTT.

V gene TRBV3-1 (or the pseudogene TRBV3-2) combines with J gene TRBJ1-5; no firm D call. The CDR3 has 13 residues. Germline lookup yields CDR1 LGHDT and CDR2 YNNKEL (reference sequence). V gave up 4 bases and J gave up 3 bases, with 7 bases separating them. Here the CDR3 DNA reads TGTGCCAGCAGCCCCAGTCACAATCAGCCCCAGCATTTT. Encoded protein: CASSPSHNQPQHF.

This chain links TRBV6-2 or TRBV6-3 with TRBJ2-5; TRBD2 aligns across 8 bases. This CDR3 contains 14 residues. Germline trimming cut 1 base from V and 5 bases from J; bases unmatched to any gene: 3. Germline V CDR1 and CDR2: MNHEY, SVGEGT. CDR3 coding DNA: TGTGCCAGCAGTTACTTCAGCGGGGGTGAGACCCAGTACTTC. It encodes CASSYFSGGETQYF.

CDR3 loop: CASSPTNPGEKLFF. The CDR3 nucleotides are TGTGCCAGCAGCCCAACAAATCCGGGTGAAAAACTGTTTTTT. The chain carries TRBV6-5 and TRBJ1-4; D is uncertain. Deletions cut 6 bases from V and 7 bases from J, with 15 bases between. Germline V gene data show CDR1 as MNHEY and CDR2 as SVGAGI. The CDR3 totals 14 residues.

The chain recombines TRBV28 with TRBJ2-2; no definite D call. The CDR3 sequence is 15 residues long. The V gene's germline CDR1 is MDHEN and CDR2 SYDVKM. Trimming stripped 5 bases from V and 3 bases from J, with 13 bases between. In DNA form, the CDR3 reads TGTGCCAGCAGTCCCTTGGTAGCCTACACCGGGGAGCTGTTTTTT. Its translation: CASSPLVAYTGELFF.

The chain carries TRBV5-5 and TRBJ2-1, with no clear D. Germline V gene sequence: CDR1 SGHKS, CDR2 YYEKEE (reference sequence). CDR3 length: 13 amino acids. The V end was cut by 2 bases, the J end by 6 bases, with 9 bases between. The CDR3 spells CASSFPSGNEQFF. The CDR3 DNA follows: TGTGCCAGCAGCTTCCCCTCCGGCAATGAGCAGTTCTTC.